These T cell receptor beta chains were read from a single sample in a study of shared clonotypes between healthy human individuals. This table comes from immunoSEQ multiplex PCR, and its TCRdb copy is limited to in-frame clones, with some not included. The sample consists of more than 500,000 clones, roughly 96% of them appearing once. Specimen: naive CD8+ T cells sorted from blood. Receptors originate from a woman younger than 45 in good health. Each CDR3 is given without its conserved first and last residue.

V gene,CDR3 protein
TRBV6-6,ASSFSDYEQY
TRBV7-9,ASSLLGGDGELF
TRBV9,ASIWRALNTEAF
TRBV14,ASSQAGGRVYEQY
TRBV7-9,ASSPPLKKETQY
TRBV15,ATSGDRVNQPQH
TRBV27,ASSLVGHYNEQF
TRBV13,ASSYSNQPQH
TRBV12-2,ASRWEQGEETQY
TRBV5-6,ASSLVGSPLH
TRBV28,ASSFGQYTDTQY
TRBV27,ASGLAGQTGELF
TRBV13,ATGEGAGTGELF
TRBV6-1,ASSEAWDRGLVTQY
TRBV28,ASSFSVSPYEQY
TRBV11-2,ASSLFPRGIPLWEQY
TRBV4-1,ASSQTGLPYEQY
TRBV11-2,ASSLEHATAATGELF
TRBV6-6,ASSDGVYEQY
TRBV6-5,ASSSGTPASNQPQH
TRBV7-9,ASSPGQGRMNTEAF
TRBV4-1,ASSRPSGRDYEQY
TRBV29-1,SVEGVETGVNEQY
TRBV11-2,ASSLVVLGSLAGVNEQF